Listed below are T cell receptor beta chains from one sample, sequenced in a study of cytomegalovirus exposure and HLA in healthy donors. Only in-frame clones appear in the TCRdb table, and some are missing; sequencing was by immunoSEQ multiplex PCR. The data show a few hundred thousand clones, roughly 80% seen once. The sample consisted of PBMCs. These receptors originate from a man aged 30 to 39 in good health and CMV-seronegative. CDR3s leave out the opening cysteine and the closing phenylalanine or tryptophan. A D gene is named only where the DNA matches it firmly.

v_gene: TRBV29-1; j_gene: TRBJ2-2; d_gene: -; CDR3aa: SVTAPYTGELF
v_gene: TRBV6-5; j_gene: TRBJ1-1; d_gene: TRBD1; CDR3aa: ASSSGTAGTEAF
v_gene: TRBV7-8; j_gene: TRBJ1-1; d_gene: -; CDR3aa: ASSLVGGPMNTEAF
v_gene: TRBV4-1; j_gene: TRBJ1-1; d_gene: -; CDR3aa: ASSQEVRVRDTEAF
v_gene: TRBV19; j_gene: TRBJ2-1; d_gene: TRBD2; CDR3aa: ASSILAGVSYNEQF
v_gene: TRBV6-6; j_gene: TRBJ1-2; d_gene: TRBD1; CDR3aa: ASSYSGQAYGYT
v_gene: TRBV6-6; j_gene: TRBJ1-1; d_gene: TRBD1; CDR3aa: ASSHRGGDAF
v_gene: TRBV27; j_gene: TRBJ1-1; d_gene: -; CDR3aa: ASKVWGGTEAF
v_gene: TRBV4-1; j_gene: TRBJ1-3; d_gene: TRBD1; CDR3aa: ASSQDKGAGGNTIY
v_gene: TRBV6-6; j_gene: TRBJ1-4; d_gene: -; CDR3aa: ASRNRVSNEKLF
v_gene: TRBV11-1; j_gene: TRBJ2-3; d_gene: TRBD1; CDR3aa: ASSLGQGATDTQY
v_gene: TRBV7-2; j_gene: TRBJ1-5; d_gene: TRBD1; CDR3aa: ASSLEGRGNQPQH
v_gene: TRBV19; j_gene: TRBJ2-4; d_gene: -; CDR3aa: ASSTPREAKNIQY
v_gene: TRBV7-9; j_gene: TRBJ1-4; d_gene: -; CDR3aa: ASSFSGATNEKLF
v_gene: TRBV5-1; j_gene: TRBJ1-1; d_gene: TRBD1; CDR3aa: ASSSDRGDTEAF
v_gene: TRBV5-1; j_gene: TRBJ2-7; d_gene: -; CDR3aa: ASSFRRDDYEQY
v_gene: TRBV7-2; j_gene: TRBJ2-4; d_gene: TRBD1; CDR3aa: ASSREGATKNIQY
v_gene: TRBV2; j_gene: TRBJ1-3; d_gene: -; CDR3aa: ASSGRSGNTIY
v_gene: TRBV14; j_gene: TRBJ2-1; d_gene: -; CDR3aa: ASSHLFRDNYNEQF
v_gene: TRBV6-4; j_gene: TRBJ2-5; d_gene: -; CDR3aa: ASSASAEETQY
v_gene: TRBV18; j_gene: TRBJ2-3; d_gene: -; CDR3aa: ASSPQGDTQY
v_gene: TRBV28; j_gene: TRBJ1-2; d_gene: -; CDR3aa: ASSLGHRGYT
v_gene: TRBV7-9; j_gene: TRBJ2-7; d_gene: -; CDR3aa: ASSPRGGRNSYEQY
v_gene: TRBV7-9; j_gene: TRBJ2-1; d_gene: TRBD1; CDR3aa: ASSPDRYSGSEQF
v_gene: TRBV6-5; j_gene: TRBJ1-1; d_gene: -; CDR3aa: ASRSGAVEAF
v_gene: TRBV2; j_gene: TRBJ2-5; d_gene: -; CDR3aa: ASSRRRNSPQETQY
v_gene: TRBV7-2; j_gene: TRBJ2-5; d_gene: TRBD2; CDR3aa: ASSLTSGEGETQY
v_gene: TRBV7-9; j_gene: TRBJ2-3; d_gene: -; CDR3aa: ASSLDRLRPKPDTQY
v_gene: TRBV9; j_gene: TRBJ2-3; d_gene: -; CDR3aa: ASSVAGGDTQY
v_gene: TRBV28; j_gene: TRBJ1-6; d_gene: -; CDR3aa: ASSPTGYSPLH
v_gene: TRBV20-1; j_gene: TRBJ1-1; d_gene: -; CDR3aa: SAVREPAF
v_gene: TRBV13; j_gene: TRBJ1-1; d_gene: -; CDR3aa: ASSSEGMNTEAF
v_gene: TRBV6-5; j_gene: TRBJ2-1; d_gene: -; CDR3aa: ASSRRGVQDNEQF
v_gene: TRBV5-1; j_gene: TRBJ2-5; d_gene: -; CDR3aa: ASSMATLQETQY